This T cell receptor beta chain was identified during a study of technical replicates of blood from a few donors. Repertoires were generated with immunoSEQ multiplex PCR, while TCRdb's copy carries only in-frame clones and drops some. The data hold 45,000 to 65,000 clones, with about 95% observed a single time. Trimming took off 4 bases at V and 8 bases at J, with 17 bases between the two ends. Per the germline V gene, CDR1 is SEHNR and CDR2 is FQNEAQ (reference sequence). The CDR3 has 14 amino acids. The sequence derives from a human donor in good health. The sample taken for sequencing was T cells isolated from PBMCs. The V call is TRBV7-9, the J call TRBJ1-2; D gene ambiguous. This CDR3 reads CASSYIGRGEGYTF. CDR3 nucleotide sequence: TGTGCCAGCAGCTACATCGGACGGGGTGAGGGCTACACCTTC.